This T cell receptor beta chain is from a study of a mutant IDH1 vaccine in newly diagnosed glioma. Turning to the study itself: Treated patients had a mean age of approximately 40 years and a sex split that was roughly 62% male and around 38% female. Pretreatment consisted of radiotherapy, temozolomide, or both, with most receiving both. Overall study findings and caveats: Top peripheral T cell clonotype shifts appeared unrelated to pseudoprogression.

As concerns this clone: Antigen specificity is unknown.

TCRdb keeps only in-frame clones here, not all; method: immunoSEQ multiplex PCR. The sample holds 75,000 to 95,000 clones, 89% seen once. This CDR3 is 12 amino acids long. CDR1 KGHSH and CDR2 LQKENI come from the germline V gene. Trimming stripped 5 bases from V and 6 bases from J, with 10 bases between. The time point denotes: week 47, end of study. It was 300 ug of mutant IDH1 20-mer peptide that made up each vaccine dose, given with topical imiquimod. Patients came in for eight vaccinations, in weeks 1, 3, 5, 7, 11, 15, 19 and 23. This material consisted of PBMCs, taken from a glioma patient whose treatment included an IDH1 peptide vaccine. V gene TRBV18 combines with J gene TRBJ1-1; no definite D call. This TCR derives from a woman between 50 and 59 years old with glioma. The CDR3 region is CASSAIGSEAFF. Written as DNA, the CDR3 is TGTGCCAGCTCAGCGATCGGGTCTGAAGCTTTCTTT. Full variable domain (remainder filled in from reference TRBV18 and TRBJ1-1): NAGVMQNPRHLVRRRGQEARLRCSPMKGHSHVYWYRQLPEEGLKFMVYLQKENIIDESGMPKERFSAEFPKEGPSILRIQQVVRGDSAAYFCASSAIGSEAFFGQGTRLTVV.